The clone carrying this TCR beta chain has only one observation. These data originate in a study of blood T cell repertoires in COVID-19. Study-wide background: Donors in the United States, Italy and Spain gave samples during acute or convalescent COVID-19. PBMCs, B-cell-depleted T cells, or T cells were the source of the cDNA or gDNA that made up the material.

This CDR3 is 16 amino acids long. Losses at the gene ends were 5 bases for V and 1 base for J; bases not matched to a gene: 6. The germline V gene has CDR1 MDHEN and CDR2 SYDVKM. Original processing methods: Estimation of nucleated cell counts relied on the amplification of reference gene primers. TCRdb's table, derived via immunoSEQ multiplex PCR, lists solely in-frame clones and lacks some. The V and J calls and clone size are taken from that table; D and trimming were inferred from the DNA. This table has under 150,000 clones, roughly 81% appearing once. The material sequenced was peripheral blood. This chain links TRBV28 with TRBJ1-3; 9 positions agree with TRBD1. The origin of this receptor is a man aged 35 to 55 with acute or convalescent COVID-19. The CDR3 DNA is TGTGCCAGCAGTCCGCTAGGGACAGGGTCTGGAAACACCATATATTTT. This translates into CASSPLGTGSGNTIYF.